This TCR beta chain was sequenced during a study of T cell responses to AZD1222 COVID-19 vaccine listed by TCRdb under 2021. General notes on the study: A total of approximately 230 trial participants underwent TCR sequencing, of whom around 200 received two doses of AZD1222 and about 25 received two doses of the MenACWY control vaccine. Trial participants were enrolled into age subgroups of 18-55, 56-69 and 70-plus years, which contained around 150, 29 and 61 TCR-sequenced participants, respectively. The paper as a whole reports these results and caveats: Because no day 14 peak-response samples were available, repertoires were characterized only after the peak T cell response. Reportedly, almost half of the unique spike-specific TCRs recognized epitopes lying outside the regions that are mutated in the B.1.351 and B.1.1.7 variants. CD4 TCRs associated with the vaccine covered the entire spike protein, and the dominant responses were in regions 160-218 and 743-854. In the small 56-69-year group, the increase in depth fell short of significance, most likely because of low power. Conclusions about previously exposed vaccinees are limited, since just five or six AZD1222 recipients were seropositive for SARS-CoV-2 at baseline. Most participants were white British and females outnumbered males, and the authors suggested that clonal diversity may have been underestimated. A significant rise in spike-specific TCR breadth and depth was observed after two AZD1222 doses relative to day 0 and relative to MenACWY recipients.

The time point label, read with the paper, signifies: about 28 days (+/-7) after the second vaccine dose. AZD1222 recipients whose second dose came at about 4 weeks and those whose second dose came at about 12 weeks were combined into one group, since spike-specific TCR depth and breadth did not differ between the two schedules. Vaccinee samples were obtained from the UK trials COV001 and COV002, which included a single-blind randomized controlled phase 2/3 trial of AZD1222 (ChAdOx1 nCoV-19) in healthy adults. Trial participant PBMC samples were collected at day 0 and day 28 after the second dose for TCRbeta chain sequencing. The CDR3 regions of human TCRbeta chains were subjected to immunosequencing. On the authors' methods: TCRs in the repertoires were compared against a reference library of SARS-CoV-2-specific TCRs that had been generated with the MIRA antigen-specificity platform. Breadth meant the fraction of unique TCRs that were SARS-CoV-2-associated, whereas depth meant the fraction of total T cells that were SARS-CoV-2-associated. Using the MIRA data, each spike-specific TCR was mapped to the spike region that the TCR reacts to and placed in a CD4 or CD8 class. Log10-transformed breadth and depth values were compared by one-way ANOVA with Sidak's multiple comparisons tests. Entries here come from immuneACCESS through TCRdb and include only in-frame sequences with V and J called. Some clones fail to appear in such tables; in the studies checked, an unresolved V gene covers under half of the shortfall, and the cause of the remainder is unknown. That table gives V, J and clone size, and the DNA gave D and trimming. In this sample the table shows roughly 120,000 clones, approximately 90% of which occur a single time. About 15% of the sample goes to the ten largest clones.

Trimming costs V 5 bases and J 2 bases, and their ends lie 6 bases apart. There are 12 amino acids in the CDR3, from cysteine to phenylalanine inclusive. CDR3 DNA is the only sequence kept; it has 36 bases, read in frame from the first base. Regarding this clone: Its binding antigen is unknown. Per-base qualities were not stored, and no clone one base away is much larger.

The receptor chain draws on TRBV12-3 or TRBV12-4 and TRBJ1-1, with the D gene call left open. This sample comprised peripheral blood, obtained 28 days after the second AZD1222 dose. The TCR originated in an adult who received the AZD1222 COVID-19 vaccine. The DNA is as follows: TGTGCCAGCAGTCTGGCTAACACTGAAGCTTTCTTT. It is translated as CASSLANTEAFF.